The entry that follows covers one T cell receptor (beta chain) sequence. Produced via immunoSEQ multiplex PCR; TCRdb's table is partial and in-frame only. The repertoire has more than 95,000 clones, 80% to 90% of them found once; the top ten carry about 3%. The record originates from a study of blood T cell repertoires in COVID-19. Across the study: Whether acute or convalescent, the COVID-19 samples came from the United States, Italy and Spain.

The germline CDR1 and CDR2 sequences are WNHNN and SYGVQD (reference sequence). The V end was cut by 0 bases, the J end by 6 bases, with 12 bases between. The CDR3 is 14 amino acids. The specimen was peripheral blood. V usage is TRBV10-1 and J usage is TRBJ2-7; D is possibly TRBD2 (6 bases). This clonotype originated in a human donor in a cohort sampled during active COVID-19. The CDR3 DNA reads TGCGCCAGCAGTGAGTCGGCGGGGAACCGCGAGCAGTACTTC. Translated, it gives CASSESAGNREQYF.